This record covers a single T cell receptor (beta chain). As yet, its antigen is unknown. This entry belongs to a study of T-cell memory formation after mild COVID-19. Study results and limitations: From day 15 to 85, contracting clones were balanced between CD4 and CD8, whereas later expanders leaned toward CD4+.

Via MiXCR, TCRdb re-called the 5' RACE reads, giving one row per CDR3 protein. Altogether approximately 580,000 distinct CDR3 sequences are present, roughly 21% being singletons, with the ten largest covering roughly an eighth. The V gene's germline CDR1 is SGHTA and CDR2 FQGNSA. This CDR3 contains 13 residues. V lost 9 bases and J 9 bases, leaving 18 bases between the germline ends. Material for sequencing was PBMCs or a T cell subset sorted from them (not recorded which). This TCR was sampled from an adult woman who had mild COVID-19 (a few samples of this study predate the infection). Cell type and time point are not known. The chain uses TRBV7-2 and TRBJ2-1; perhaps TRBD2 as D (6 bases). DNA for the CDR3: TGTGCCAGTAGTATAGGTCCGGAGGGTGAGCAGTTCTTC. This encodes CASSIGPEGEQFF.